The entry that follows covers one TCR beta chain sequence. The antigen it binds to is not known. No base-level quality is on record; no much larger clone is a single base apart. The CDR3 runs 17 amino acids, cysteine and phenylalanine included. Of the read, only the CDR3 DNA is kept; its 51 bases are in frame from base 1. Ends trimmed: V by 0 bases, J by 8 bases; bases unmatched to a gene: 9. The germline V gene encodes CDR1 LGHNA and CDR2 YSLEER. In total, 666 healthy bone marrow donors made up the cohort. At the time of sampling, all cohort members were nominally healthy, though unrecorded immune exposures were likely present. CMV serostatus was recorded as positive for some 300 and negative for 352 of the 666 cohort members, whereas no CMV serostatus was recorded for the donor in question. A peripheral blood sample was collected from each donor, and TCR beta sequencing was performed on peripheral blood mononuclear cells. The Qiagen DNeasy Blood Extraction Kit was used to extract genomic DNA from the blood cell samples.

This sample was taken from a study of cytomegalovirus exposure and HLA in healthy donors (TCRdb year 2017). General notes on the study: According to an earlier analysis of 587 of the donors, roughly 180 million T cells yielded some 110 million unique TCR beta sequences and around 280 Gb of sequence data. Alongside the repertoire data, information on donor age, sex, ethnicity and CMV serostatus was compiled. A later genetic analysis used genome-wide SNP genotypes for about 55% of the 666 donors, treating that subset as a discovery cohort. Rather than using new phenotypic data, the later analysis identified candidate immune exposures from TCR beta sequences and from how often those sequences occurred across donors. High-throughput TCR immunosequencing, statistical association of individual TCRs with disease status, and machine learning were combined to predict cytomegalovirus infection status. The study was designed to test whether signatures of past pathogen exposure could be identified by cataloging public T cell receptors. On average, roughly 200,000 unique TCR beta nucleotide sequences were sequenced per donor among more than 350 genotyped donors of the cohort, with roughly 18% of those sequences being non-productive. In an earlier analysis of over 550 of the donors, high-throughput TCR beta sequencing was used to judge whether each TCR beta V gene segment behaved as functional or pseudogenic. Typing coverage varied by locus: roughly 629-640 donors for A, B, C, DRB1 and DQB1; 500 to 550 for DQA1; around 570 for DPA1; 450 to 480 for DPB1. Using immunosequencing, the study profiled T cell repertoires from 500 to 800 subjects and related those repertoires to cytomegalovirus serostatus. About 5 DR-DQ haplotypes were handled as single units for association and clustering, since linkage in the cohort was strong. HLA typing included class I and class II loci at four-digit resolution. An early release that covered some 640 HLA-typed donors contained approximately 300 gigabases of sequencing data and tens of millions of unique TCR sequences. Every repertoire in the discovery cohort had been generated on one and the same sequencing platform. A later analysis re-analyzed previously published TCR beta repertoires from several hundred donors and added high-resolution HLA genotyping to study TCR occurrence patterns. In addition to the first cohort of about 650 subjects, a separate validation cohort of approximately 110 different subjects was used. Among the approximately 420 genotyped donors, about 85% belonged to the genetic ancestry cluster associated with self-reported Caucasian donors. Overall study outcomes, separate from this receptor: In a later analysis, 16,951 TCR beta sequences were associated with specific HLA alleles at a false discovery rate of 0.05. A cluster of highly shared sequence variants was judged likely to be a technical artifact of the sequencing pipeline. According to a later analysis, most CMV-associated TCR beta chains appeared to be HLA-restricted, and the HLA associations seemed to be driven largely by CMV exposure. Across donors, most TCR sequences were observed very rarely, whereas some public TCRs were present in many individuals. According to a later analysis, parvovirus B19, influenza, CMV and Epstein-Barr virus appeared linked to several top co-occurrence clusters. Only TCR beta chains were sequenced in this cohort, and the absence of alpha or paired-chain data limited detectable features. In an earlier analysis of approximately 590 of the donors, most TCR beta V segments were observed in productive rearrangements about 87% or about 30% of the time, broadly matching IMGT annotations. The study listed 164 TCR beta chains as associated with cytomegalovirus. Because counts were too low, around 17 rarely observed V segments, including chromosome 9 orphons, were left out of the earlier analysis of about 500 of the donors. Compared with equally common non-associated chains, HLA-associated TCR beta chains in a later analysis were more clonally expanded and had lower generation probabilities. Strong co-occurrence of HLA alleles, especially DR and DQ, made assigning TCR associations to individual alleles difficult. A further reported finding was that TCR beta sequences accurately predicted the HLA-A and HLA-B alleles for most subjects in the first cohort. Because HLA typing was missing for some donors at each locus, association tests included only the typed subset. A few of the identified cytomegalovirus-associated TCR beta chains were confirmed in vitro to be specific for cytomegalovirus antigens. A later genetic analysis associated a missense DCLRE1C variant with V-gene and J-gene trimming of TCR beta chains, and an independent cohort replicated the association. Some IMGT-functional V segments, including TRBV6-2 and TRBV6-3, could not be told apart with the 87-base-pair reads, so those segments were excluded. A later genetic analysis reported fewer N-insertions in productive TCRs among donors in an Asian-associated ancestry cluster than the roughly 700-donor mean. The only immune exposure information available for the cohort was CMV serostatus. Roughly uniform sequencing depth across donors was assumed in presence/absence analyses, although this assumption may not hold. It was suggested by the authors that the approach could potentially be generalized to other disease states and immunological phenotypes. In both the original and validation cohorts, the classifier was reported to diagnose cytomegalovirus status with high specificity and sensitivity. In a later analysis, TCR association rates were found to vary across HLA loci, with the most associated TCRs seen for DRB1 alleles and the fewest for HLA-C alleles. Correlated functional status among segregating V segments might reflect linkage disequilibrium, but an unknown experimental factor could not be ruled out.

Libraries were prepared through the immunoSEQ multiplex PCR assay. For the multiplex PCR, a mixture combining 60 forward primers for TCR Vbeta segments and 13 reverse primers for TCR Jbeta segments was used. A multiplex PCR assay on genomic DNA amplified the CDR3 region of rearranged TCR beta genes. The Illumina HiSeq System was used to sequence the amplified TCR beta libraries as 87-base-pair reads. Per the source publication's procedure: A later analysis counted tens of millions of unique TCR beta chains across the 640 or so repertoires, and some 11 million of these chains were shared by at least two donors. Raw reads were error-corrected and collapsed into unique sequences by a nearest-neighbor algorithm in which closely related sequences were merged to remove PCR and sequencing errors. Alignment of CDR3 sequences to IMGT reference sequences was used to assign V, D and J gene segments. For a sequence to be retained, a match of at least six nucleotides to both a V gene segment and a J gene segment was required. A rearrangement was called productive if the CDR3 had no stop codons and remained in frame with V and J, and every other rearrangement was called non-productive. Following IMGT convention, CDR3 was defined as the stretch from the second conserved V-encoded cysteine to the conserved J-encoded phenylalanine. In an earlier analysis of approximately 500 of the donors, sequences lacking an unambiguous match to a single V gene segment were excluded. In an earlier analysis of 500 to 750 of the donors, V segments were called functional above 56.7% productive rearrangements and were called segregating when the between-donor standard deviation exceeded 5%. A statistical classification framework was developed to diagnose cytomegalovirus status using the catalog of TCR beta chain sequences. V and J gene assignment, in a later analysis, came from comparing TCR nucleotide sequences with IMGT/GENE-DB human TR gene sequences. The TCRdist pipeline was used in a later analysis to assign CDR3 sequences and most-parsimonious VDJ recombination scenarios. In a later analysis, every TCR beta chain was defined by the combination of its CDR3 amino acid sequence and its V-gene family, and reads without a unique V-gene family were dropped. As a way to deal with suspected cross-contamination and a sequencing artifact, a later analysis dropped hundreds of nucleotide sequences that were highly shared and had low generation probability. A later analysis calculated a clonal expansion index for each public chain from normalized within-repertoire ranks of inferred template counts. In a later analysis, generation probabilities were computed using a VDJ recombination model fitted to out-of-frame rearrangements, and the results were checked against IGoR. In a later analysis, hypergeometric tests were used to score TCR-TCR, TCR-HLA and TCR-CMV co-occurrence, with a repertoire-size bias correction applied to TCR pairs. A later analysis estimated false discovery rates by permuting HLA or CMV assignments 20 times. In a later analysis, co-occurring TCRs were grouped using DBSCAN, and TCRdist sequence similarity was added for clustering within HLA-allele-positive subsets. Co-occurrence clustering excluded repertoires with fewer than 30,000 or more than 120,000 public chains, plus five with anomalous nucleotide sharing. Entries here come from immuneACCESS through TCRdb and include only in-frame sequences with V and J called. Some clones fail to appear in such tables; in the studies checked, an unresolved V gene covers under half of the shortfall, and the cause of the remainder is unknown. That table furnishes V, J and clone size, whereas the DNA furnished D and trimming. This sample is represented by over 65,000 clones; approximately 75% of them were singletons. The ten top clones hold around 6.3% of the sample.

The V and J genes are TRBV4-3 and TRBJ1-3; the junction holds 11 bases that match TRBD1. Sequences were obtained from PBMCs. The origin of this receptor is a human donor in good health. The nucleotide sequence is TGCGCCAGCAGCCAAGATGGGACAGGGGGGTGGGCGGACACCATATATTTT. This translates into CASSQDGTGGWADTIYF.